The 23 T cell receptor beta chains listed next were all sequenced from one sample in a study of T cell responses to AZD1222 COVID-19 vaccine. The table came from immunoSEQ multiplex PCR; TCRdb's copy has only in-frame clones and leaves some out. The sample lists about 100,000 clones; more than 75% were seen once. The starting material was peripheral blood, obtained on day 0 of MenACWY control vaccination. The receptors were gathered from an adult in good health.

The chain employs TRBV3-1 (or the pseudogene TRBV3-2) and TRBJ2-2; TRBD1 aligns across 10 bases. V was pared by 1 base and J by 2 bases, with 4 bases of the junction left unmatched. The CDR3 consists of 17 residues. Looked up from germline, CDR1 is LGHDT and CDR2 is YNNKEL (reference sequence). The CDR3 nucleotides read TGTGCCAGCAGCCAAGGACAGGGGGCCCTAAACACCGGGGAGCTGTTTTTT. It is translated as CASSQGQGALNTGELFF.

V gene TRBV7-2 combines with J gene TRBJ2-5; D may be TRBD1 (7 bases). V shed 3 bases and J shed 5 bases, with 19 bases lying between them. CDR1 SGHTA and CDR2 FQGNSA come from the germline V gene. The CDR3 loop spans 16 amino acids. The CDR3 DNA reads TGTGCCAGCAGCTTTTACCAGGGGGGACGGATGGAGACCCAGTACTTC. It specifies CASSFYQGGRMETQYF.

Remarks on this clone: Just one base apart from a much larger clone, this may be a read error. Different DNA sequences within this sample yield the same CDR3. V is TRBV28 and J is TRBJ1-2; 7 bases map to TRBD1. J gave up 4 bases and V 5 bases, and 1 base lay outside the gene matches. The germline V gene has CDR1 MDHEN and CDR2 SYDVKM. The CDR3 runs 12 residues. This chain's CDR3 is CASSRDSYGYTF. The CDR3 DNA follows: TGTGCCAGCAGTCGGGACAGCTATGGCTACACCTTC.

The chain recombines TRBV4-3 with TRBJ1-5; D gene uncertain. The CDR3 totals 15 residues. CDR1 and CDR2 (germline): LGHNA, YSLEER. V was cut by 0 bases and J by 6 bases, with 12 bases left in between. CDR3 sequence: CASSQDWREGQPQHF. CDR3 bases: TGCGCCAGCAGCCAAGATTGGAGAGAGGGTCAGCCCCAGCATTTT.

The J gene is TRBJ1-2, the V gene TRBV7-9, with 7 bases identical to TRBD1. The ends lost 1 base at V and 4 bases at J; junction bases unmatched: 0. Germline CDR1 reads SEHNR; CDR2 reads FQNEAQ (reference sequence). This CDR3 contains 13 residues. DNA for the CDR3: TGTGCCAGCAGCTTAGGGGACAGCTATGGCTACACCTTC. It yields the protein CASSLGDSYGYTF. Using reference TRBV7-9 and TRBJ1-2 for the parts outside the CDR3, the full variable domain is DTGVSQNPRHKITKRGQNVTFRCDPISEHNRLYWYRQTLGQGPEFLTYFQNEAQLEKSRLLSDRFSAERPKGSFSTLEIQRTEQGDSAMYLCASSLGDSYGYTFGSGTRLTVV.

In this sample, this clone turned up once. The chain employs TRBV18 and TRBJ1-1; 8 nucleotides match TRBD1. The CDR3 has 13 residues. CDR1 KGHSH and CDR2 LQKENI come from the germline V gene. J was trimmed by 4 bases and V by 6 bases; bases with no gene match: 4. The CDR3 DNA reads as TGTGCCAGCTCCTCAACAGGGGGCACTGAAGCTTTCTTT. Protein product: CASSSTGGTEAFF.

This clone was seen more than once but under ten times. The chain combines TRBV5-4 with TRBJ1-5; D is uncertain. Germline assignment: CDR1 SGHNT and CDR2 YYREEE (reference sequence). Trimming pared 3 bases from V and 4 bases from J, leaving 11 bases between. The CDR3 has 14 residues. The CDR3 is CASSSPRTNQPQHF. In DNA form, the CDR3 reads TGTGCCAGCAGCTCCCCGAGGACGAATCAGCCCCAGCATTTT.

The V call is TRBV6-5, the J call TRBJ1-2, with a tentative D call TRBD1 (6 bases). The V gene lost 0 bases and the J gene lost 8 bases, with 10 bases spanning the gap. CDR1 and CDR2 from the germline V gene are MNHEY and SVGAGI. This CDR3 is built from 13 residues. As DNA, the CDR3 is TGTGCCAGCAGTTACTCGGGGGCTGGAGGCTACACCTTC. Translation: CASSYSGAGGYTF.

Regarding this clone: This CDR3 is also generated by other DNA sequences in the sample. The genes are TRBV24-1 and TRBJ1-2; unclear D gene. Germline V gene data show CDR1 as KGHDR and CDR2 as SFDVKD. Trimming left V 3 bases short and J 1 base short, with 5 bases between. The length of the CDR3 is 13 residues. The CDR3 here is CATSDSRNYGYTF. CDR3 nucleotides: TGTGCCACCAGTGATAGCCGTAACTATGGCTACACCTTC.

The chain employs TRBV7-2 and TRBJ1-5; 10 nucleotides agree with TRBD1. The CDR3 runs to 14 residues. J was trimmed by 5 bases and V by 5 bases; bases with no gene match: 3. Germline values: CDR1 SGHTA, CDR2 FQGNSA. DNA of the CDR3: TGTGCCAGCAGCCTCGGGACAGGGGATCAGCCCCAGCATTTT. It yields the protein CASSLGTGDQPQHF.

The CDR3 DNA follows: TGTGCCAGCAGCGGACAGGGGTTCATTGAAGCTTTCTTT. This codes for CASSGQGFIEAFF. This chain connects TRBV28 to TRBJ1-1; 9 nucleotides agree with TRBD1. Losses at the gene ends were 6 bases for V and 7 bases for J; bases not matched to a gene: 6. This CDR3 comprises 13 residues. Per germline, CDR1 MDHEN and CDR2 SYDVKM.

In DNA, the CDR3 is TGTGCCAGCAGCTTTCCAGGGACTTATGGCTACACCTTC. Its protein product is CASSFPGTYGYTF. The gene calls are TRBV7-2 and TRBJ1-2, with D possibly TRBD1 on 5 matching bases. CDR3 length: 13 residues. Trimming took 3 bases from V and 5 from J, leaving 10 bases between them. Germline CDR1 and CDR2: SGHTA and FQGNSA.

This chain's CDR3 is CASSRRGGGTEAFF. DNA of the CDR3: TGTGCCAGCAGTCGTAGGGGGGGTGGGACTGAAGCTTTCTTT. The V gene is TRBV6-2 or TRBV6-3, the J gene TRBJ1-1; D is possibly TRBD1 (6 bases). This CDR3 is built from 14 residues. In germline, CDR1 is MNHEY, CDR2 SVGEGT. Between the trimmed V and J ends, which lost 5 bases and 5 bases, there was a span of 15 bases.

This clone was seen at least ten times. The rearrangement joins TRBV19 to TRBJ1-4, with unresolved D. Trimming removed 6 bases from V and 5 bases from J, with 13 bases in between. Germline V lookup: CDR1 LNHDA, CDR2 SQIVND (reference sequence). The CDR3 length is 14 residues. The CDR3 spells CASRGWIWNEKLFF. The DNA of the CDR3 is TGTGCCAGTAGGGGGTGGATCTGGAATGAAAAACTGTTTTTT.

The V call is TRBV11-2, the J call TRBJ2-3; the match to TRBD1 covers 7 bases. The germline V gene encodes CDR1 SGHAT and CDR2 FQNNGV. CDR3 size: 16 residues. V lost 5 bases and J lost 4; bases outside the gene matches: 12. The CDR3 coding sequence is TGTGCCAGCAGCGACACCCTAGGACAGGTTGCAGATACGCAGTATTTT. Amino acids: CASSDTLGQVADTQYF.

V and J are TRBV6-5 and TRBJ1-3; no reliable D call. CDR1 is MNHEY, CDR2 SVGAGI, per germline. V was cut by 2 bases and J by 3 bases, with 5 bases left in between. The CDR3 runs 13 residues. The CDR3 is CASSYVGGNTIYF. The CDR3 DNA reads TGTGCCAGCAGTTACGTGGGTGGAAACACCATATATTTT.

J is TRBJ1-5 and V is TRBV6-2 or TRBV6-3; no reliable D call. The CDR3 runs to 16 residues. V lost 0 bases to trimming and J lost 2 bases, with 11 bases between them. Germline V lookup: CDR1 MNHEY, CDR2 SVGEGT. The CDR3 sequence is CASSYSGGRGNQPQHF. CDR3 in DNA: TGTGCCAGCAGTTACTCCGGAGGGCGCGGCAATCAGCCCCAGCATTTT.

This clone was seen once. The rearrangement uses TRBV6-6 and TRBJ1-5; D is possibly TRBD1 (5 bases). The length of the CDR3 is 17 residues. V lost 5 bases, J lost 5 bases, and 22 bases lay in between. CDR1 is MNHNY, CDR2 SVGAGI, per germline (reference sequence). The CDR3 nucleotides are TGTGCCAGCAGTCACCTCCCCGCGACAGCCACCGATCAGCCCCAGCATTTT. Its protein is CASSHLPATATDQPQHF.

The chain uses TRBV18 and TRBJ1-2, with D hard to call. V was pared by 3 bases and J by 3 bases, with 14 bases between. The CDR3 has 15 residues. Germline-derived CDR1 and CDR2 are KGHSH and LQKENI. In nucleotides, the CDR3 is TGTGCCAGCTCACCTCCTACGGGTACCGACTATGGCTACACCTTC. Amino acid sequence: CASSPPTGTDYGYTF.

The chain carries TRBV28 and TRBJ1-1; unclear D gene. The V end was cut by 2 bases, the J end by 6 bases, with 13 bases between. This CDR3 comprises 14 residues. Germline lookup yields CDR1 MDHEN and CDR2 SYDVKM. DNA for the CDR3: TGTGCCAGCAGTTTACGCCGGGGAGGACCTGAAGCTTTCTTT. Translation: CASSLRRGGPEAFF.

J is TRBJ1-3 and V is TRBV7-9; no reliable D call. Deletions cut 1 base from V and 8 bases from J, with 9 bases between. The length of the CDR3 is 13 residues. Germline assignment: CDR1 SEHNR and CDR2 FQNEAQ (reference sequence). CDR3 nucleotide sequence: TGTGCCAGCAGCTTAGATGGGGAGCACACCATATATTTT. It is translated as CASSLDGEHTIYF.

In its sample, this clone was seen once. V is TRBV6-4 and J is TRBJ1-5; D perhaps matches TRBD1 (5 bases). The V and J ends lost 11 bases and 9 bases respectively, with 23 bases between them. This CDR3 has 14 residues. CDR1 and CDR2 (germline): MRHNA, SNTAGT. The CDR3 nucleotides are TGTGCCCTCCTAGGGGCGGGTGTCTCATCGCCCCAGCATTTT. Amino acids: CALLGAGVSSPQHF.

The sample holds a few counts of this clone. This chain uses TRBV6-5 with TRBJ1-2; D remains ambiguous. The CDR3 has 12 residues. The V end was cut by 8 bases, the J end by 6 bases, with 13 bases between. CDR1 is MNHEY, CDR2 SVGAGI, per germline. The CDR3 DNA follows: TGTGCCAGCGGCCGGGGAAAGGATGGCTACACCTTC. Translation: CASGRGKDGYTF.